This TCR beta chain was captured in a study of post-analysis software for immune sequencing data. Regarding the study as a whole: Patients used a few TRBV segments, including TRBV5-6, TRBV5-1 and TRBV20-1, more often than controls. Analysis by F measure revealed that same-batch samples clustered strongly together.

This CDR3 comprises 15 residues. V was shortened by 5 bases and J by 4 bases, with 17 bases between the two germline ends. Germline V lookup: CDR1 SGHTA, CDR2 FQGTGA. Incorporated into the TCR beta cDNA libraries were unique molecular identifiers, which served to reduce PCR and sequencing biases. T cells, about 0.9 to 10 million of them, yielded 500,000 to 600,000 cDNA molecules. TCRdb processed the PCR reads anew with MiXCR; each CDR3 protein has one entry. The sample carries approximately 360,000 distinct CDR3 sequences, approximately 38% recorded once. With regard to this clonotype: Its antigen is undetermined.

Sequenced: blood. This receptor was taken from a girl aged 5-17 years with multiple sclerosis. The J gene is TRBJ1-2, the V gene TRBV7-3, with a tentative D call TRBD1 (6 bases). DNA for the CDR3: TGTGCCAGCAGCCCAGGGTCGGGGGGCGGCTATGGCTACACCTTC. It codes for CASSPGSGGGYGYTF. Together with reference TRBV7-3 and TRBJ1-2, the CDR3 gives the full variable domain: GAGVSQTPSNKVTEKGKYVELRCDPISGHTALYWYRQSLGQGPEFLIYFQGTGAADDSGLPNDRFFAVRPEGSVSTLKIQRTERGDSAVYLCASSPGSGGGYGYTFGSGTRLTVV.